The entry below gives a single T cell receptor (beta chain) sequence along with its context. Here immunoSEQ multiplex PCR was the method, and the copy in TCRdb shows in-frame clones only, minus some. The table includes 100,000 to 150,000 clones, 80% to 95% detected once. This CDR3 is built from 15 residues. CDR1 is LNHDA, CDR2 SQIVND, per germline (reference sequence). V was pared by 6 bases and J by 5 bases, with 9 bases of the junction left unmatched. This sample is drawn from a study of blood T cell repertoires in COVID-19. The specimen sequenced was peripheral blood. The chain has TRBV19 and TRBJ2-5; TRBD1 aligns across 10 bases. The source is a man aged 50 to 60 with COVID-19, enrolled during active disease. As DNA, the CDR3 is TGTGCCAGTAGGGGGACAGGGGAGGGCTTTGAGACCCAGTACTTC. Protein: CASRGTGEGFETQYF.